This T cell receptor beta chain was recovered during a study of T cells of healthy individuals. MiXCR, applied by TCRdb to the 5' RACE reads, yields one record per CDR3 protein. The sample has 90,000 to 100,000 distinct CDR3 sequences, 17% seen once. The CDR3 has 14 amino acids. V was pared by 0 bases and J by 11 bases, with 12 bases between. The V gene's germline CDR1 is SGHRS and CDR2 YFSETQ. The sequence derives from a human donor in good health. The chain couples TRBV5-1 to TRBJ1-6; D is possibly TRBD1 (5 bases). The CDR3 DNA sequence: TGCGCCAGCAGCTTGGTTCAGGGAAGAACACCCCTCCACTTT. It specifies CASSLVQGRTPLHF.